This TCR beta chain is from a study of cytomegalovirus exposure and HLA in healthy donors. Study results and caveats: A few of the chains that were CMV-associated were confirmed in vitro to be specific for CMV antigens. Later analysis identified a missense DCLRE1C variant that was linked to TCR beta V- and J-gene trimming. Equally common other TCR beta chains were less clonally expanded than HLA-associated ones, a later analysis found.

Notes on this clone: Its antigen is unidentified.

Vbeta (60) and Jbeta (13) primers were used in the PCR. The method was immunoSEQ multiplex PCR; TCRdb's version includes in-frame clones alone and lacks a portion of them. Counted here are 170,000 or so clones, almost 85% occurring once; the ten biggest clones make up 0.5% to 0.55%. V gave up 6 bases and J gave up 1 base; unmatched junction bases: 4. The CDR3 spans 14 residues. Germline assignment: CDR1 WSHSY and CDR2 SAAADI. Sequences were obtained from PBMCs. This TCR came from a woman aged 45-59 years in good health and CMV-seronegative. The chain recombines TRBV10-2 with TRBJ2-7; TRBD1 agrees at 9 bases. The CDR3 here is CASRPQGASYEQYF. The CDR3 bases are TGCGCCAGCAGGCCACAGGGGGCGTCCTACGAGCAGTACTTC.